The present T cell receptor beta chain was sequenced within a study of T cell responses to AZD1222 COVID-19 vaccine. Clones were read by immunoSEQ multiplex PCR, and TCRdb kept only the in-frame ones, dropping some. This table holds 180,000 or so clones, approximately 93% found once. The V end was cut by 2 bases, the J end by 0 bases, with 11 bases between. The CDR3 is 16 amino acids. CDR1 KGHSH and CDR2 LQKENI come from the germline V gene. The TCR comes from an adult who received the AZD1222 COVID-19 vaccine. This specimen consisted of peripheral blood, obtained 28 days after the second AZD1222 dose. This chain uses TRBV18 with TRBJ1-3, with a possible D match to TRBD1 (5 bases). The CDR3 reads CASSPAPGTSGNTIYF. The CDR3 DNA sequence: TGTGCCAGCTCACCAGCTCCAGGGACCTCTGGAAACACCATATATTTT.